The 32 T cell receptor beta chains presented below share a single source sample, sequenced in a study of blood T cell repertoires in COVID-19. Profiled with immunoSEQ multiplex PCR; TCRdb holds only in-frame clones, not every one. This table holds under 150,000 clones, around 80% found once. Sequencing input: peripheral blood. The receptors here all came from an elderly man with active or convalescent COVID-19.

The genes are TRBV7-6 and TRBJ1-4, with D unclear. V was pared by 6 bases and J by 0 bases, with 11 bases between. Looked up from germline, CDR1 is SGHVS and CDR2 is FNYEAQ. The CDR3 sequence is 15 residues long. This chain's CDR3 is CASSSMASTNEKLFF. In DNA form, the CDR3 reads TGTGCCAGCAGTTCCATGGCTTCAACTAATGAAAAACTGTTTTTT.

Of note for this clone: Its ends do not fully match the called genes, so a read error is possible. The gene calls are TRBV19 and TRBJ1-3; D gene unclear. The CDR3 has 15 amino acids. From germline, CDR1 is LNHDA and CDR2 SQIVND (reference sequence). As DNA, the CDR3 is TGTGCCAGTAGTCTAGAGCGCCTCTCTGGAAACACCATATATTTT. This encodes CASSLERLSGNTIYF.

J is TRBJ1-3 and V is TRBV10-3; no clear D gene. V was clipped by 5 bases and J by 0 bases, with 14 bases between them. Germline CDR1 is ENHRY and CDR2 is SYGVKD. The CDR3 loop spans 16 amino acids. CDR3 region: CAISPAIGSSGNTIYF. The CDR3 bases are TGTGCCATCAGTCCCGCTATAGGGAGCTCTGGAAACACCATATATTTT.

V usage is TRBV28 and J usage is TRBJ1-4; 9 bases match TRBD1. The CDR3 totals 17 residues. Unmatched junction bases numbered 13, after V lost 3 bases and J lost 8 bases. Per germline, CDR1 MDHEN and CDR2 SYDVKM. The chain's CDR3 is CASSFPPAGTGLEKLFF. The CDR3 bases are TGTGCCAGCAGTTTTCCTCCTGCCGGGACAGGGCTGGAAAAACTGTTTTTT. The complete variable domain, with remaining parts taken from reference TRBV28 and TRBJ1-4, reads DVKVTQSSRYLVKRTGEKVFLECVQDMDHENMFWYRQDPGLGLRLIYFSYDVKMKEKGDIPEGYSVSREKKERFSLILESASTNQTSMYLCASSFPPAGTGLEKLFFGSGTQLSVL.

The chain links TRBV10-3 to TRBJ2-2; 9 bases fit TRBD2. Germline V gives CDR1 ENHRY, CDR2 SYGVKD. V dropped 3 bases and J dropped 1; count of bases not matched to a gene: 0. This CDR3 is built from 15 residues. CDR3 in DNA: TGTGCCATCAGTGATAGCGGGGGGAACACCGGGGAGCTGTTTTTT. It encodes CAISDSGGNTGELFF.

This clone was recorded a few times. CDR3 nucleotide sequence: TGTGCCAGTTCCAGGGGAGAGACCCAGTACTTC. Its protein is CASSRGETQYF. The rearrangement links TRBV7-2 to TRBJ2-5; TRBD1 is a possible D gene (6 bases). Germline CDR1 is SGHTA and CDR2 is FQGNSA. V lost 9 bases, J lost 4 bases, and 9 bases lay in between. The CDR3 covers 11 residues.

This clone has a single count. The chain joins TRBV28 to TRBJ2-7, with D perhaps TRBD2 (5 bases). This CDR3 is built from 14 residues. V was clipped by 2 bases and J by 7 bases, with 15 bases between them. Germline V gives CDR1 MDHEN, CDR2 SYDVKM. The chain's CDR3 is CASSLAGFGSEQYF. DNA for the CDR3: TGTGCCAGCAGTTTAGCCGGGTTTGGGAGTGAGCAGTACTTC.

This chain uses TRBV27 with TRBJ1-1; 8 nucleotides align to TRBD1. Trimming removed 3 bases from V and 5 bases from J; junction bases left unmatched: 14. The CDR3 contains 17 residues. Germline V gives CDR1 MNHEY, CDR2 SMNVEV (reference sequence). The CDR3 loop is CASSFLRPGQAATEAFF. In nucleotides, the CDR3 is TGTGCCAGCAGTTTCTTGCGTCCGGGACAGGCGGCGACTGAAGCTTTCTTT.

This chain joins TRBV30 and TRBJ2-7, with 7 bases lining up with TRBD2. The CDR3 length is 12 residues. V was pared by 0 bases and J by 6 bases, with 2 bases of the junction left unmatched. Germline CDR1 reads GTSNPN; CDR2 reads SVGIG (reference sequence). DNA for the CDR3: TGTGCCTGGAGTGTGGGAGGGTTCGAGCAGTACTTC. It specifies CAWSVGGFEQYF.

This clone showed up just a few times. Other DNA sequences in this sample translate to the same CDR3. The chain links TRBV7-8 to TRBJ2-5, with D possibly being TRBD1 (6 bases). This CDR3 has 12 amino acids. Trimming cost V 2 bases and J 5 bases, with 6 bases left between them. Germline V gives CDR1 SGHVS, CDR2 FQNEAQ. CDR3 region: CASSLRGETQYF. The CDR3 nucleotides are TGTGCCAGCAGCTTAAGGGGGGAGACCCAGTACTTC. Using reference TRBV7-8 and TRBJ2-5 for the parts outside the CDR3, the full variable domain is GAGVSQSPRYKVAKRGQDVALRCDPISGHVSLFWYQQALGQGPEFLTYFQNEAQLDKSGLPSDRFFAERPEGSVSTLKIQRTQQEDSAVYLCASSLRGETQYFGPGTRLLVL.

This rearrangement joins TRBV15 to TRBJ2-1; TRBD1 agrees at 8 bases. V shed 0 bases, J shed 7 bases, and the junction held 5 bases outside the gene matches. Per the germline V gene, CDR1 is LNHNV and CDR2 is YYDKDF (reference sequence). The CDR3 sequence is 15 residues long. CDR3 region: CATSRDPDRANEQFF. The DNA of the CDR3 is TGTGCCACCAGCAGAGATCCGGACAGGGCGAATGAGCAGTTCTTC.

The V call is TRBV5-8, the J call TRBJ2-5; 10 bases line up with TRBD2. Trimming at V came to 5 bases and at J to 0 bases, leaving 4 bases not matched to a gene. The V gene's germline CDR1 is SGHTS and CDR2 YDEGEE. This CDR3 contains 15 residues. The CDR3 sequence is CASRATSGYQETQYF. DNA of the CDR3: TGTGCCAGCAGGGCGACTAGCGGGTACCAAGAGACCCAGTACTTC.

In this sample, this clone turned up a few times. V gene TRBV6-5 combines with J gene TRBJ1-5; possible D gene TRBD1, 6 bases. The CDR3 contains 13 residues. In germline, CDR1 is MNHEY, CDR2 SVGAGI. Between the trimmed V and J ends, which lost 6 bases and 5 bases, there was a span of 11 bases. The CDR3 DNA reads TGTGCCAGCAGCGATAACAGGGATCAGCCCCAGCATTTT. This codes for CASSDNRDQPQHF.

This clone showed up just a few times. The chain recombines TRBV30 with TRBJ2-7, with D tentatively TRBD1 (5 bases). Germline lookup yields CDR1 GTSNPN and CDR2 SVGIG (reference sequence). The CDR3 contains 12 residues. V lost 5 bases to trimming and J lost 6 bases, with 14 bases between them. DNA for the CDR3: TGTGCCTGGCGCGGAGCAGGGTTCGAGCAGTACTTC. This sequence encodes CAWRGAGFEQYF.

The chain employs TRBV7-2 and TRBJ2-3, with 10 bases fitting TRBD2. This CDR3 region has 17 residues. V shed 5 bases, J shed 7 bases, and the junction held 15 bases outside the gene matches. Per germline, CDR1 SGHTA and CDR2 FQGNSA. CDR3 protein: CASSPSGLASAANTQYF. The CDR3 DNA reads as TGTGCCAGCAGCCCCTCGGGACTAGCGTCCGCCGCAAATACGCAGTATTTT. Full variable domain (outside the CDR3, taken from reference TRBV7-2 and TRBJ2-3): GAGVSQSPSNKVTEKGKDVELRCDPISGHTALYWYRQSLGQGLEFLIYFQGNSAPDKSGLPSDRFSAERTGGSVSTLTIQRTQQEDSAVYLCASSPSGLASAANTQYFGPGTRLTVL.

Points on this clone: Within the sample, other DNA sequences also encode this same CDR3. This chain joins TRBV7-3 and TRBJ1-1, with a possible D match to TRBD1 (5 bases). This CDR3 comprises 13 residues. Germline assignment: CDR1 SGHTA and CDR2 FQGTGA. V was cut by 1 base and J by 5 bases, with 8 bases left in between. The CDR3 loop is CASSLRQGTEAFF. In nucleotides, the CDR3 is TGTGCCAGCAGCTTAAGGCAGGGAACTGAAGCTTTCTTT.

V gene TRBV4-2 combines with J gene TRBJ2-7; D is undetermined. The CDR3 is 18 residues long. Germline V gene data show CDR1 as LGHNA and CDR2 as YNFKEQ. V was pared by 4 bases and J by 1 base, with 23 bases between. The CDR3 sequence is CASSRMGEPSVGSYEQYF. CDR3 coding DNA: TGTGCCAGCAGCCGGATGGGTGAGCCGTCCGTCGGGTCCTACGAGCAGTACTTC.

The V gene is TRBV5-1, the J gene TRBJ1-4, with 10 bases identical to TRBD1. Looked up from germline, CDR1 is SGHRS and CDR2 is YFSETQ. The trim removed 4 bases at V and 8 bases at J, leaving 5 bases unmatched. The CDR3 covers 14 residues. CDR3: CASSRGQGNEKLFF. The CDR3 bases are TGCGCCAGCAGCCGGGGACAGGGGAACGAAAAACTGTTTTTT.

The J gene is TRBJ2-2, the V gene TRBV11-3; 12 bases map to TRBD2. The CDR3 extends over 17 amino acids. Germline V gives CDR1 SGHNT, CDR2 YENEEA. With V trimmed by 4 bases and J by 4 bases, 7 bases remained unmatched. The CDR3 DNA reads as TGTGCCAGCAGCTCCCCCCCGACTAGCGGGGGCACCGGGGAGCTGTTTTTT. It yields the protein CASSSPPTSGGTGELFF.

The chain couples TRBV5-1 to TRBJ2-5; TRBD1 matches at 7 bases. The trim removed 4 bases at V and 4 bases at J, leaving 7 bases unmatched. The CDR3 is made up of 14 amino acids. Per the germline V gene, CDR1 is SGHRS and CDR2 is YFSETQ. CDR3 DNA: TGCGCCAGCAGCCCCGAGGGGGCTGGAGAGACCCAGTACTTC. Its protein is CASSPEGAGETQYF.

V gene TRBV29-1 combines with J gene TRBJ1-1; D is perhaps TRBD1 (6 bases). Germline V gene sequence: CDR1 SQVTM, CDR2 ANQGSEA. V dropped 5 bases and J dropped 4 bases, with 17 bases sitting between them. The CDR3 loop spans 14 amino acids. The CDR3 nucleotides are TGCAGCGTTACACAGGGTCACGAGGGCACTGAAGCTTTCTTT. This codes for CSVTQGHEGTEAFF.

The chain couples TRBV4-3 to TRBJ1-6, with D possibly matching TRBD1 (5 bases). Per germline, CDR1 LGHNA and CDR2 YSLEER. Trimming stripped 4 bases from V and 1 base from J, with 11 bases between. This CDR3 comprises 16 residues. In DNA, the CDR3 is TGCGCCAGCAGCCTGGGGGGGGGATCCTATAATTCACCCCTCCACTTT. It encodes CASSLGGGSYNSPLHF.

The V gene is TRBV7-3, the J gene TRBJ1-1; no firm D call. The CDR3 has 16 residues. V was shortened by 3 bases and J by 2 bases, with 16 bases between the two germline ends. Germline V gene lookup returns CDR1 SGHTA and CDR2 FQGTGA. As DNA, the CDR3 is TGTGCCAGCAGCTTTTACCGGGGAGGGAGTAACACTGAAGCTTTCTTT. Translated, it gives CASSFYRGGSNTEAFF.

The gene calls are TRBV28 and TRBJ2-3; 7 bases line up with TRBD1. With 4 bases clipped from V and 3 bases from J, the junction kept 10 bases outside the gene matches. The germline V gene has CDR1 MDHEN and CDR2 SYDVKM. The CDR3 is 16 amino acids. CDR3 amino acids: CASSSLGTESTDTQYF. Here the CDR3 DNA reads TGTGCCAGCAGTTCATTGGGGACAGAATCAACAGATACGCAGTATTTT.

This chain joins TRBV10-3 and TRBJ1-1; D may be TRBD1 (6 bases). Germline lookup yields CDR1 ENHRY and CDR2 SYGVKD. V dropped 10 bases and J dropped 0 bases, with 9 bases sitting between them. This CDR3 spans 12 amino acids. The CDR3 here is CATGQLNTEAFF. The CDR3, as DNA: TGTGCCACAGGACAGCTGAACACTGAAGCTTTCTTT.

In this sample, this clone turned up a few times. J is TRBJ1-6 and V is TRBV7-2; perhaps TRBD1 as D (6 bases). This CDR3 has 16 amino acids. Germline V lookup: CDR1 SGHTA, CDR2 FQGNSA. Deletions cut 0 bases from V and 7 bases from J, with 13 bases between. The CDR3 spells CASSLAQRGSNSPLHF. The CDR3 bases are TGTGCCAGCAGCTTAGCGCAAAGGGGGTCCAATTCACCCCTCCACTTT.

This rearrangement joins TRBV30 to TRBJ1-2; TRBD1 matches 8 bases. The CDR3 has 15 amino acids. V was pared by 0 bases and J by 0 bases, with 3 bases of the junction left unmatched. Germline CDR1 reads GTSNPN; CDR2 reads SVGIG (reference sequence). Here the CDR3 DNA reads TGTGCCTGGAGTGTTACAGGGGGGGCTAACTATGGCTACACCTTC. This encodes CAWSVTGGANYGYTF.

This rearrangement joins TRBV7-2 to TRBJ2-5, with a weak D call TRBD2 (6 bases). From germline, CDR1 is SGHTA and CDR2 FQGNSA. The CDR3 loop spans 14 amino acids. The V end lost 2 bases, the J end lost 2 bases, and 9 bases lay between the germline ends. CDR3 DNA: TGTGCCAGCAGCTTAATGGGAGGACAAGAGACCCAGTACTTC. This translates into CASSLMGGQETQYF.

This clone was counted once. This sequence joins TRBV4-3 and TRBJ2-1; 10 positions agree with TRBD2. The trim removed 0 bases at V and 7 bases at J, leaving 9 bases unmatched. The CDR3 has 17 residues. The germline V gene has CDR1 LGHNA and CDR2 YSLEER. This chain's CDR3 is CASSQDWSGGVGNEQFF. The CDR3 coding sequence is TGCGCCAGCAGCCAAGATTGGAGCGGGGGGGTAGGTAATGAGCAGTTCTTC.

V and J are TRBV19 and TRBJ2-5; 10 nucleotides match TRBD2. Germline values: CDR1 LNHDA, CDR2 SQIVND (reference sequence). Trimming at V came to 4 bases and at J to 5 bases, leaving 1 base not matched to a gene. CDR3 size: 13 residues. CDR3: CASSTSGGETQYF. The CDR3 DNA reads TGTGCCAGTAGTACTAGCGGGGGTGAGACCCAGTACTTC.

Details on this clone: The same CDR3 can be traced to other DNA sequences in this sample. V gene TRBV7-8 combines with J gene TRBJ2-2, with unresolved D. This CDR3 is 12 amino acids long. Trimming took 6 bases from V and 8 from J, leaving 10 bases between them. Germline values: CDR1 SGHVS, CDR2 FQNEAQ. The CDR3: CASSPYTGELFF. The CDR3 DNA reads TGTGCCAGCAGTCCTTATACAGGGGAGCTGTTTTTT.

The chain recombines TRBV3-1 (or the pseudogene TRBV3-2) with TRBJ1-5; D gene unclear. V was clipped by 4 bases and J by 0 bases, with 4 bases between them. The CDR3 contains 13 residues. CDR1 and CDR2 from the germline V gene are LGHDT and YNNKEL (reference sequence). The CDR3 is CASSPLSNQPQHF. The CDR3 bases are TGTGCCAGCAGCCCCCTTAGCAATCAGCCCCAGCATTTT.